Below, one T cell receptor (beta chain) is given with its context. Per the authors' pipeline: Quantification of nucleated cells was approximated via reference gene primer amplification. Produced via immunoSEQ multiplex PCR; TCRdb's table is partial and in-frame only. From that table come the V and J calls and clone size; the DNA was used to work out D and trimming. This sample has 200,000 or so clones, with around 91% found just once. The sample originates from a study of blood T cell repertoires in COVID-19. Study context: Samples representing acute and convalescent COVID-19 were sourced from the United States, Italy and Spain.

Clinical history reported by participants formed the basis on which cohorts were assigned. Germline V gene data show CDR1 as SNHLY and CDR2 as FYNNEI. The CDR3 runs 16 residues. Trimming cost V 4 bases and J 1 base, with 15 bases left between them. This receptor was taken from a woman aged 18-29 years in a cohort exposed to, infected with or recovered from COVID-19 (not recorded which). The rearrangement joins TRBV2 to TRBJ2-3; D perhaps matches TRBD2 (5 bases). The specimen was PBMCs or T cells enriched from blood (not recorded which). Here the CDR3 reads CASSGGAVVGTDTQYF. CDR3 nucleotides: TGTGCCAGCAGTGGTGGAGCGGTTGTAGGCACAGATACGCAGTATTTT.